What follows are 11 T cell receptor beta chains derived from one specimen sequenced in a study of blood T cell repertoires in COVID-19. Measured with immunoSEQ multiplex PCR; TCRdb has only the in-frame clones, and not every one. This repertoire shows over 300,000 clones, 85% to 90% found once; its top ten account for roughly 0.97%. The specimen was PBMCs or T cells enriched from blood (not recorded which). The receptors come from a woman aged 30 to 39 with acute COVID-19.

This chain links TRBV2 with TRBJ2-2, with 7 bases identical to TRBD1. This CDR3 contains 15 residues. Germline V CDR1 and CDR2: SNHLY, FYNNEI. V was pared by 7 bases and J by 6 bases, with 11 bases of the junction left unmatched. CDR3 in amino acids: CASMPPTGFPGELFF. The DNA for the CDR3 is TGTGCCAGCATGCCTCCGACAGGGTTCCCCGGGGAGCTGTTTTTT.

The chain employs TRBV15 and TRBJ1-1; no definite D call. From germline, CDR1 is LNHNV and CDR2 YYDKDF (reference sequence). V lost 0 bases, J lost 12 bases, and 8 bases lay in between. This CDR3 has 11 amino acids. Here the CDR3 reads CATSRDRQSFF. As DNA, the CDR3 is TGTGCCACCAGCAGAGATCGTCAGTCTTTCTTT. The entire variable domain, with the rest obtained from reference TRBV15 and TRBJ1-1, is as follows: DAMVIQNPRYQVTQFGKPVTLSCSQTLNHNVMYWYQQKSSQAPKLLFHYYDKDFNNEADTPDNFQSRRPNTSFCFLDIRSPGLGDTAMYLCATSRDRQSFFGQGTRLTVV.

Here the CDR3 reads CASSLVLAGSTDTQYF. CDR3 bases: TGCGCCAGCAGCTTGGTTCTAGCGGGCAGCACAGATACGCAGTATTTT. The chain uses TRBV5-1 and TRBJ2-3; TRBD2 matches at 8 bases. Losses at the gene ends were 0 bases for V and 0 bases for J; bases not matched to a gene: 3. The germline CDR1 and CDR2 sequences are SGHRS and YFSETQ. This CDR3 region has 16 residues.

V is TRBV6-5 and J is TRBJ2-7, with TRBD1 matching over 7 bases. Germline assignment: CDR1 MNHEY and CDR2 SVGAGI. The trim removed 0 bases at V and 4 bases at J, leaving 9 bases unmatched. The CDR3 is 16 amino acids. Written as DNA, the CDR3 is TGTGCCAGCAGTTACTCGGGGGACAGAGGGCATTACGAGCAGTACTTC. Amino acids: CASSYSGDRGHYEQYF.

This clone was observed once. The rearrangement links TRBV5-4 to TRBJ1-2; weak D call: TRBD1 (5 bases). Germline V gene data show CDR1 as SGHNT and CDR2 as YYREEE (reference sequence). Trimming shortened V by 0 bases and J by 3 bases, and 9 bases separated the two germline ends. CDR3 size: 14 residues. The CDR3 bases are TGTGCCAGCAGCTTGGTAGGGGCGTACTATGGCTACACCTTC. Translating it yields CASSLVGAYYGYTF.

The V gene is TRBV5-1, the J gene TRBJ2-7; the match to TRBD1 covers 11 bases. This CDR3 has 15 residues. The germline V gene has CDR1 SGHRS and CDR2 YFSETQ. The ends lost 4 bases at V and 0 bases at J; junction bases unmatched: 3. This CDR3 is CASSQGTGGSYEQYF. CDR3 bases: TGCGCCAGCAGCCAAGGGACAGGGGGCTCCTACGAGCAGTACTTC.

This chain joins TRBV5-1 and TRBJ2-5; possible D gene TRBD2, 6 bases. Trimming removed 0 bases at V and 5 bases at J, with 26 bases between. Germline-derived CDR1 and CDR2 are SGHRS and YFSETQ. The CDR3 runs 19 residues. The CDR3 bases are TGCGCCAGCAGCTTGGTTGGGGCAAGCCGACGAGAAAGCGGGGAGACCCAGTACTTC. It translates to CASSLVGASRRESGETQYF.

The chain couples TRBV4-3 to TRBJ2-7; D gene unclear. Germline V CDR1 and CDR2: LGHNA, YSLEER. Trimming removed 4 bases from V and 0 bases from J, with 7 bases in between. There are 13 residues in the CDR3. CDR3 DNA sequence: TGCGCCAGCAGCCCCAGACTCTCCTACGAGCAGTACTTC. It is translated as CASSPRLSYEQYF.

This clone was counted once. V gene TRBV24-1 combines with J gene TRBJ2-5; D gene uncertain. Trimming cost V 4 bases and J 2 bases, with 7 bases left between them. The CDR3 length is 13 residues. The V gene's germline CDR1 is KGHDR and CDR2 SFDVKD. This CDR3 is CATSEGSQETQYF. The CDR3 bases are TGTGCCACCAGTGAGGGCAGTCAAGAGACCCAGTACTTC.

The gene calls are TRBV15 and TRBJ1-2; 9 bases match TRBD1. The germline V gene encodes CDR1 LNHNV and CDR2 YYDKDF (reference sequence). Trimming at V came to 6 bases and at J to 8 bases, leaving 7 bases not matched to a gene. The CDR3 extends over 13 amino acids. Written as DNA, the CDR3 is TGTGCCACCAGTGTGACAGGGGGTACCGGCTACACCTTC. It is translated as CATSVTGGTGYTF.

CDR3 in DNA: TGTGCCAGCAGCCCAATATCCGCTAGAACCTTC. Protein: CASSPISARTF. The chain has TRBV3-1 (or the pseudogene TRBV3-2) and TRBJ1-2, with no clear D. The CDR3 covers 11 residues. In germline, CDR1 is LGHDT, CDR2 YNNKEL (reference sequence). V was trimmed by 4 bases and J by 14 bases, leaving 14 bases between them.